The present T cell receptor (beta chain) was sequenced within a study of blood T cells in healthy people across ages. Findings and caveats of the study: It was held that the diversity estimates obtained from one million T cells were underestimates.

About this clonotype itself: What it binds is not known.

Sample-barcoded 5' priming and a J-beta primer mix drove a second PCR of about 6 to 12 cycles. All samples yielded 2.5 million or more CDR3-containing paired-end reads. TCRdb redid the calling of the 5' RACE reads with MiXCR, one entry per CDR3 protein. This table holds roughly 830,000 distinct CDR3 sequences, around 68% found once. CDR3 length: 15 residues. Per germline, CDR1 MNHEY and CDR2 SVGEGT. Trimming left V 2 bases short and J 7 bases short, with 18 bases between. Isolating PBMCs gave at least 6.5 million of these cells per sample. Sequenced: blood. The source of this sequence is a man aged 30 to 39 in good health. The chain couples TRBV6-2 or TRBV6-3 to TRBJ2-7, with D possibly matching TRBD2 (5 bases). This CDR3 is CASSYGLRLEGEQYF. CDR3 nucleotides: TGTGCCAGCAGTTACGGACTCCGGCTAGAGGGTGAGCAGTACTTC.